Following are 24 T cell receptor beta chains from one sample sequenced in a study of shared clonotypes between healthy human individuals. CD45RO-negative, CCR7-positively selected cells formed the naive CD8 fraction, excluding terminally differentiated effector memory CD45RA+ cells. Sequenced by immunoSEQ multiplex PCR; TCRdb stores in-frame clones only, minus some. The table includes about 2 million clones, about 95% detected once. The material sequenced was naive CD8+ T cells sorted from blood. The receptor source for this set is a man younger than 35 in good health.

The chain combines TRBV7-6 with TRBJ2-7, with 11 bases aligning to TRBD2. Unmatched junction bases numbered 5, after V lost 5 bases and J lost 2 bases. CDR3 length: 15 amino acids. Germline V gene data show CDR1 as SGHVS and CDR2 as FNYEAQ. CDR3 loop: CASSPLAGGTYEQYF. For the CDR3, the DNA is TGTGCCAGCAGCCCCCTAGCGGGAGGCACCTACGAGCAGTACTTC.

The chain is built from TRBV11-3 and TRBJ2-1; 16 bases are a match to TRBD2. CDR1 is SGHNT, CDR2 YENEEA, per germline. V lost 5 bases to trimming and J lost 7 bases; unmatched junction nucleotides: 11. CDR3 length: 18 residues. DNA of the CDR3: TGTGCCAGCAGCCCCCAGGGACTAGCGGGGGGGCCTGAAAATGAGCAGTTCTTC. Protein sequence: CASSPQGLAGGPENEQFF.

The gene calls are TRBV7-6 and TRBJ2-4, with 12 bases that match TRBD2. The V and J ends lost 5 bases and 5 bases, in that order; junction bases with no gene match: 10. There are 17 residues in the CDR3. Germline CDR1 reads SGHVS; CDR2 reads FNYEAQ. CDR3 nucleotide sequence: TGTGCCAGCAGCCAGAACCCTCGGACTAGCGGGGAAAACATTCAGTACTTC. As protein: CASSQNPRTSGENIQYF.

CDR3 DNA: TGCGCCAGCAGCCAAGATCCGCCGGACTGGGCTGGAAACACCATATATTTT. This encodes CASSQDPPDWAGNTIYF. The chain employs TRBV4-3 and TRBJ1-3; the D is unclear. The CDR3 is 17 amino acids. The V gene lost 0 bases and the J gene lost 2 bases, with 14 bases spanning the gap. Germline V gives CDR1 LGHNA, CDR2 YSLEER.

CDR3 protein: CASSAQDVTEAFF. The CDR3 DNA sequence: TGTGCCAGCAGCGCCCAGGATGTCACTGAAGCTTTCTTT. The chain couples TRBV9 to TRBJ1-1; unclear D gene. Between the trimmed V and J ends, which lost 3 bases and 4 bases, there was a span of 10 bases. The CDR3 spans 13 residues. From germline, CDR1 is SGDLS and CDR2 YYNGEE.

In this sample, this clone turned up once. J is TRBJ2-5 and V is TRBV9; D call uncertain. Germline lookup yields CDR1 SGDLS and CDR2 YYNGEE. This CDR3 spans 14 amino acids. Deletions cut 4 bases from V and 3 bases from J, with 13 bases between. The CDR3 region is CASSPRVGKETQYF. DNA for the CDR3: TGTGCCAGCAGCCCTAGAGTGGGGAAAGAGACCCAGTACTTC.

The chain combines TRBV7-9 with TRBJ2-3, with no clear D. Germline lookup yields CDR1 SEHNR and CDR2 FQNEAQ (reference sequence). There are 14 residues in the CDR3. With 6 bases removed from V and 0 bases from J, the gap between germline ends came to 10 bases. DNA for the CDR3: TGTGCCAGCAGGAAACGATTTAGCACAGATACGCAGTATTTT. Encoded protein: CASRKRFSTDTQYF.

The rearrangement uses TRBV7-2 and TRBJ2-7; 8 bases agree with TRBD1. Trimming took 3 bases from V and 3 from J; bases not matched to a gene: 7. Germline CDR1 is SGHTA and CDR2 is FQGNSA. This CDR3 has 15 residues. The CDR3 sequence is CASSLGQVLFYEQYF. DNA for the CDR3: TGTGCCAGCAGCTTGGGACAGGTTTTGTTCTACGAGCAGTACTTC.

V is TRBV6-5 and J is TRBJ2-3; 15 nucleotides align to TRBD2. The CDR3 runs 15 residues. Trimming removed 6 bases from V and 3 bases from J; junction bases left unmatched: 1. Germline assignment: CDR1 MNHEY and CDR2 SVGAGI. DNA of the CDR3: TGTGCCAGCAGGGGACTAGCGGGGGGAACAGATACGCAGTATTTT. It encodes CASRGLAGGTDTQYF.

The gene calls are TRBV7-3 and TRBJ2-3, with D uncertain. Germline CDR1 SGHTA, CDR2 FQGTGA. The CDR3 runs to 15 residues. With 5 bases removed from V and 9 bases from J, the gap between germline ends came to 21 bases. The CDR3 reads CASSPTTAPTDTQYF. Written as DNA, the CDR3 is TGTGCCAGCAGCCCCACAACTGCGCCAACCGACACGCAGTATTTT.

CDR3: CATSSFIASNQPQHF. The CDR3 region has the DNA TGTGCCACCAGCAGTTTTATAGCAAGCAATCAGCCCCAGCATTTT. The chain joins TRBV15 to TRBJ1-5; D not resolved. The CDR3 has 15 residues. Germline CDR1 is LNHNV and CDR2 is YYDKDF (reference sequence). The V gene lost 3 bases and the J gene lost 1 base, with 10 bases spanning the gap.

The CDR3 nucleotides read TGTGCCAGCAGTTCCCAAAGGGGCGGGGGCCACCAAGAGACCCAGTACTTC. This gives the protein CASSSQRGGGHQETQYF. This chain connects TRBV28 to TRBJ2-5; perhaps TRBD2 as D (7 bases). The ends were cut back, 4 bases at V and 0 bases at J, with 18 bases in the middle. The CDR3 sequence is 17 residues long. Per the germline V gene, CDR1 is MDHEN and CDR2 is SYDVKM.

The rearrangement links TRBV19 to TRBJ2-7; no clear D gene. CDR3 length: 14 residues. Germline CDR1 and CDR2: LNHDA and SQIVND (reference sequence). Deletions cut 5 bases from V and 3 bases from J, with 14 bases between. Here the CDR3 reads CASSRLTPDYEQYF. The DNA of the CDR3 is TGTGCCAGTAGTCGTCTAACACCCGACTACGAGCAGTACTTC.

CDR3 region: CASSLERGFSGNTIYF. The CDR3 nucleotides read TGTGCCAGCAGCTTGGAACGGGGATTCTCTGGAAACACCATATATTTT. The chain has TRBV5-6 and TRBJ1-3; D not resolved. The CDR3 is 16 residues long. Deletions cut 0 bases from V and 0 bases from J, with 10 bases between. CDR1 SGHDT and CDR2 YYEEEE come from the germline V gene. The full variable domain, rest sourced from reference TRBV5-6 and TRBJ1-3, is DAGVTQSPTHLIKTRGQQVTLRCSPKSGHDTVSWYQQALGQGPQFIFQYYEEEERQRGNFPDRFSGHQFPNYSSELNVNALLLGDSALYLCASSLERGFSGNTIYFGEGSWLTVV.

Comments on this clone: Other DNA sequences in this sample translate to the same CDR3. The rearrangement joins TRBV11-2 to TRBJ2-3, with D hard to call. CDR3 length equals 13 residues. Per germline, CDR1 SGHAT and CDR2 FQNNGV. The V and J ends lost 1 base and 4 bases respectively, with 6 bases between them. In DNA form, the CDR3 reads TGTGCCAGCAGCTTAGTCGGACCAGATACGCAGTATTTT. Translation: CASSLVGPDTQYF.

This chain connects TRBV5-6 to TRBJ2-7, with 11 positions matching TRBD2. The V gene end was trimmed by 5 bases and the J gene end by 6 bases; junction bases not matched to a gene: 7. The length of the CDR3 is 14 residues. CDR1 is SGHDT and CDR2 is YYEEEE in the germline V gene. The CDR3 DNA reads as TGTGCCAGCAGTTATAGCGGGGGGGCCGTCGAGCAGTACTTC. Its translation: CASSYSGGAVEQYF. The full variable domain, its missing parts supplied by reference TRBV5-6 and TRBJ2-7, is DAGVTQSPTHLIKTRGQQVTLRCSPKSGHDTVSWYQQALGQGPQFIFQYYEEEERQRGNFPDRFSGHQFPNYSSELNVNALLLGDSALYLCASSYSGGAVEQYFGPGTRLTVT.

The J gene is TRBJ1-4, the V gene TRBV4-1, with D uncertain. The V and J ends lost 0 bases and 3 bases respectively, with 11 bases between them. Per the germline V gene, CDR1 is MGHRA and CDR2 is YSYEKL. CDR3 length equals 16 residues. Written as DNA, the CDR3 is TGCGCCAGCAGCCAAGATACTATAGGGTCTAATGAAAAACTGTTTTTT. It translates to CASSQDTIGSNEKLFF.

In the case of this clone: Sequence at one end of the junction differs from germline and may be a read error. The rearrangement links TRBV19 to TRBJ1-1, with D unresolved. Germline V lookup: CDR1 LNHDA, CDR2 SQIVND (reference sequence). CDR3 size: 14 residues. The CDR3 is CASSIRSLNAEAFF. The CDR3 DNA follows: TGTGCCAGTAGTATACGGTCCTTGAACGCTGAAGCTTTCTTT.

The CDR3 reads CASSLDYFDDTQYF. The CDR3 coding sequence is TGTGCCAGCAGCTTAGACTATTTTGACGATACGCAGTATTTT. The chain combines TRBV11-2 with TRBJ2-3; unclear D gene. Trimming pared 0 bases from V and 6 bases from J, leaving 10 bases between. This CDR3 region has 14 residues. Per the germline V gene, CDR1 is SGHAT and CDR2 is FQNNGV.

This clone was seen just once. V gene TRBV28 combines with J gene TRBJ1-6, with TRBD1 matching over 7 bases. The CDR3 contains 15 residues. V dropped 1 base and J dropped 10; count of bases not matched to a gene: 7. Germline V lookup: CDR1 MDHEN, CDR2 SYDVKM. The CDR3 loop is CASSLSGAGGSPLHF. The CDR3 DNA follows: TGTGCCAGCAGTTTATCGGGGGCAGGGGGATCACCCCTCCACTTT.

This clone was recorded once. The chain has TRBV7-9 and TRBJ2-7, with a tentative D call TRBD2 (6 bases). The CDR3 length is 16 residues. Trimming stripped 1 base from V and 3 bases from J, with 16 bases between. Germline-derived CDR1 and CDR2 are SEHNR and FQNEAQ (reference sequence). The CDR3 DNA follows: TGTGCCAGCAGCTTAGGCCGGGACCCCGGGGGCTACGAGCAGTACTTC. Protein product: CASSLGRDPGGYEQYF.

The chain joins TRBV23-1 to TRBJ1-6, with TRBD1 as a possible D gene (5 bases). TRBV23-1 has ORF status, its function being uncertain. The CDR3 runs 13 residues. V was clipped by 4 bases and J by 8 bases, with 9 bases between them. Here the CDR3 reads CASSRQGHSPLHF. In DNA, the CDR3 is TGCGCCAGCAGTCGGCAGGGTCATTCACCCCTCCACTTT.

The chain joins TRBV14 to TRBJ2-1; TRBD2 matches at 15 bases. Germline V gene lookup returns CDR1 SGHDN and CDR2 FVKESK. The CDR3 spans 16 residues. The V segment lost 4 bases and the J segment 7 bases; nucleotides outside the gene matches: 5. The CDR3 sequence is CASSPWTSGGANEQFF. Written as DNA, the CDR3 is TGTGCCAGCAGCCCTTGGACTAGCGGGGGGGCGAATGAGCAGTTCTTC.

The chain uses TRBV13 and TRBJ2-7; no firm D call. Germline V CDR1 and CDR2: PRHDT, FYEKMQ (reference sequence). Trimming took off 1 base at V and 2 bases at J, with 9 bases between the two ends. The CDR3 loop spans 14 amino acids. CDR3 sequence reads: CASSLEGLPYEQYF. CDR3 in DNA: TGTGCCAGCAGCTTAGAAGGGCTGCCCTACGAGCAGTACTTC.